This T cell receptor beta chain was identified during a study of graft-versus-host responses after intestinal transplantation. Study observations and caveats: An association linked early post-transplant HvG declines with peak circulating GvH clone levels.

The V gene's germline CDR1 is MNHEY and CDR2 SVGAGI. The V and J ends lost 5 bases and 0 bases respectively, with 11 bases between them. This CDR3 comprises 15 residues. On this clone: Its antigen remains unknown.

Sequencing was performed with immunoSEQ multiplex PCR; in TCRdb, only in-frame clones are kept and a portion is missing. The table includes 15,000 to 20,000 clones, approximately 86% detected once. Graft tissue processing released intraepithelial and lamina propria lymphocytes. The receptor was derived from a human patient who received an intestinal transplant, so some T cells may come from the graft donor. The J gene is TRBJ1-3, the V gene TRBV6-5; no definite D call. This specimen was ileum tissue, taken 17 days after transplant. CDR3 bases: TGTGCCAGCAGTCCAGGACTGATCTCTGGAAACACCATATATTTT. Protein: CASSPGLISGNTIYF.